The sequence of this TCR beta chain was determined in a study of OX40 agonist ivuxolimab in advanced cancers. As for the study in general: Eligibility admitted prior anti-PD-1, anti-PD-L1 or anti-CTLA-4 therapy; 35% to 40% had some. Partial responses, seen in three patients, involved one hepatocellular carcinoma and two cutaneous melanomas.

The study sampled blood at baseline, cycle 4 day 1, and cycle 7 day 1. From germline, CDR1 is MNHEY and CDR2 SVGAGI. This CDR3 has 14 residues. V lost 4 bases and J lost 1, with 10 bases in between. Notes on this clone: Antigen: not known.

Sequenced by immunoSEQ multiplex PCR; TCRdb stores in-frame clones only, minus some. The table includes around 84,000 clones, approximately 95% detected once. Findings of the study overall: Expanded clones tended on average to be more numerous among CD8+ T cells than CD4+.

Source: CD4+ or CD8+ T cells sorted from blood, taken in a trial of the OX40 agonist ivuxolimab. The receptor comes from an adult with an advanced solid tumor such as melanoma, head and neck, liver or kidney cancer. The V call is TRBV6-5, the J call TRBJ1-1, with D hard to call. CDR3 sequence reads: CASSSYRGNTEAFF. As DNA, the CDR3 is TGTGCCAGCAGTTCTTATCGTGGGAACACTGAAGCTTTCTTT.